This TCR beta chain was captured in a study of blood T cell repertoires in COVID-19. The germline V gene has CDR1 MNHEY and CDR2 SVGAGI. V was shortened by 2 bases and J by 5 bases, with 13 bases between the two germline ends. The CDR3 is 15 residues long. Profiling relied on immunoSEQ multiplex PCR, and the TCRdb table lists in-frame clones only, not all of them. The table includes 250,000 to 300,000 clones, approximately 88% detected once. All enrollees were roughly 18 to 90 years old and from under 25 US areas. Recovery among Cohort 3 donors was established by two negative PCRs, clearance, or symptom resolution.

The clonotype comes from a woman between 40 and 50 years old who had recovered from COVID-19. The V gene is TRBV6-5, the J gene TRBJ1-3; no reliable D call. Sequencing used PBMCs or T cells enriched from blood (not recorded which). CDR3 protein: CASSYEGSGRNTIYF. In nucleotides, the CDR3 is TGTGCCAGCAGTTACGAGGGCTCTGGGAGAAACACCATATATTTT.